One T cell receptor (beta chain) is described in this entry. These data are taken from a study of T cell changes during pregnancy in multiple sclerosis. The ends were cut back, 2 bases at V and 1 base at J, with 4 bases in the middle. Germline-derived CDR1 and CDR2 are KGHSH and LQKENI. The CDR3 consists of 13 residues. Only in-frame clones appear in the TCRdb table, and some are missing; sequencing was by immunoSEQ multiplex PCR. In the table there are tens of thousands of clones, approximately 90% of which are singletons. V gene TRBV18 combines with J gene TRBJ2-3, with D unclear. The TCR originated in a female donor with multiple sclerosis, enrolled in a pregnancy study. The specimen comprised CD4+ T cells from peripheral blood mononuclear cells, sampled in the first trimester of pregnancy. DNA of the CDR3: TGTGCCAGCTCACCATCAGGCACAGATACGCAGTATTTT. This encodes CASSPSGTDTQYF. Full variable domain (remainder filled in from reference TRBV18 and TRBJ2-3): NAGVMQNPRHLVRRRGQEARLRCSPMKGHSHVYWYRQLPEEGLKFMVYLQKENIIDESGMPKERFSAEFPKEGPSILRIQQVVRGDSAAYFCASSPSGTDTQYFGPGTRLTVL.